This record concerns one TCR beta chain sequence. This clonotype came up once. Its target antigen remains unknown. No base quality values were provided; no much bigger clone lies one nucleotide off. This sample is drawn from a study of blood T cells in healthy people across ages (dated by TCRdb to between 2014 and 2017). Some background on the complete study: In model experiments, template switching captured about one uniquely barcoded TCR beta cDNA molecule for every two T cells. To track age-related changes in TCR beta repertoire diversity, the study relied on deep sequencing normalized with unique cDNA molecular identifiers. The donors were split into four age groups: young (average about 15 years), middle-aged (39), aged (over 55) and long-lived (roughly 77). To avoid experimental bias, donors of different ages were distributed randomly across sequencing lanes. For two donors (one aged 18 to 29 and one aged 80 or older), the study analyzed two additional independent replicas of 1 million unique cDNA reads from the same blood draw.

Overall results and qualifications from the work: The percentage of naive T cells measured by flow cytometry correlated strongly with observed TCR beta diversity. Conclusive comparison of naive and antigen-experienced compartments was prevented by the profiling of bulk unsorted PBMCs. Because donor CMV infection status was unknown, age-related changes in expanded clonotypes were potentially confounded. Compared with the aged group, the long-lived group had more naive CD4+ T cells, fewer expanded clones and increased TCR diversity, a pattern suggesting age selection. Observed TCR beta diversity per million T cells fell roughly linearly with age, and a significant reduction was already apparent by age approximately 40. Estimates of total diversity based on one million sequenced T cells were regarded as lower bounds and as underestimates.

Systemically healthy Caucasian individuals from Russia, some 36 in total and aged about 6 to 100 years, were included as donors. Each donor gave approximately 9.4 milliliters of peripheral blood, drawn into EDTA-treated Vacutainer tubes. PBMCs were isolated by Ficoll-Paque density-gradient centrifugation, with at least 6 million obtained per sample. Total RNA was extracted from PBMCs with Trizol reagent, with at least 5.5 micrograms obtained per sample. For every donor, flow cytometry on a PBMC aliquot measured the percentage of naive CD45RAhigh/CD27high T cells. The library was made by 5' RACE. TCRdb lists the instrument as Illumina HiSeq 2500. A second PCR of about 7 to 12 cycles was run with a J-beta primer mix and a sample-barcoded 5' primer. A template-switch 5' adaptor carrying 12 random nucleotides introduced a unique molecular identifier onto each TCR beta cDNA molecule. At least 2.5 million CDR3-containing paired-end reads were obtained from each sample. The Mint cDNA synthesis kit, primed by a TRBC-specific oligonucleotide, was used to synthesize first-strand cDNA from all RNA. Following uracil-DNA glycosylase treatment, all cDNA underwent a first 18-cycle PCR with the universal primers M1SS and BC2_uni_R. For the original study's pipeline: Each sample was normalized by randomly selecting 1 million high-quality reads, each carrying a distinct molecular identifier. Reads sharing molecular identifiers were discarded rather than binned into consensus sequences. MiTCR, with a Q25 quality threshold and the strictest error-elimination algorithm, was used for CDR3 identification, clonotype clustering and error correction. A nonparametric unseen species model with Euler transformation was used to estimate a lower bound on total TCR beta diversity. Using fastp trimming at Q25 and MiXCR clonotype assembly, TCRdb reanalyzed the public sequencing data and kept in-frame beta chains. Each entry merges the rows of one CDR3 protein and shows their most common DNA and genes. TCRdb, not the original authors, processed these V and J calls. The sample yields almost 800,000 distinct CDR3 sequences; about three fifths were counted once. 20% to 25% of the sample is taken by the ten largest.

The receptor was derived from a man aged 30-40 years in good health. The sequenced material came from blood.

The CDR3 protein sequence reads: CASSGYFEQYF. The nucleotide sequence is given as TGTGCCAGCAGTGGCTACTTTGAGCAGTACTTC. This sequence uses TRBV2 and TRBJ2-7; the D gene lacks a confident call. Deletion took 4 bases off V and 7 bases off J, with a span of 8 bases between the germline ends. The CDR3 numbers 11 residues from cysteine through phenylalanine. Only the CDR3 DNA is retained, 33 bases long and in frame from the first base. Per the germline V gene, SNHLY is the CDR1 and FYNNEI is the CDR2.